This T cell receptor beta chain was documented in a study of technical replicates of blood from a few donors. Profiling relied on immunoSEQ multiplex PCR, and the TCRdb table lists in-frame clones only, not all of them. Among some 71,000 clones listed, 95% to 97% were seen once. Germline V gene sequence: CDR1 SNHLY, CDR2 FYNNEI. Trimming took 6 bases from V and 8 from J; bases not matched to a gene: 6. This CDR3 is built from 14 residues. Sample: T cells isolated from PBMCs. The receptor was derived from a human donor in good health. V is TRBV2 and J is TRBJ2-6; 8 bases match TRBD1. The CDR3 region is CASSLRQGSNVLTF. CDR3 sequence (DNA): TGTGCCAGCAGCCTACGACAGGGGTCCAACGTCCTGACTTTC.